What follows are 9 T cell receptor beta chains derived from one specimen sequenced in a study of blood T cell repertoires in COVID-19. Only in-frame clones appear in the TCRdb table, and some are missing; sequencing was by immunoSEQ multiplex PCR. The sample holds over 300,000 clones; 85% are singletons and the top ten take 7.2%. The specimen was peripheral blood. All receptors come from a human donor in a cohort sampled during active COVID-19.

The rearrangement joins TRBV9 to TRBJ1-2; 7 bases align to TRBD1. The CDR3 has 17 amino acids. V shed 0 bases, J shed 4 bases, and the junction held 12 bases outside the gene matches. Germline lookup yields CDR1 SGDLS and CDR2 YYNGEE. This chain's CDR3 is CASSVEGTAGSPYGYTF. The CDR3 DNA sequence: TGTGCCAGCAGCGTAGAAGGGACAGCCGGATCCCCCTATGGCTACACCTTC.

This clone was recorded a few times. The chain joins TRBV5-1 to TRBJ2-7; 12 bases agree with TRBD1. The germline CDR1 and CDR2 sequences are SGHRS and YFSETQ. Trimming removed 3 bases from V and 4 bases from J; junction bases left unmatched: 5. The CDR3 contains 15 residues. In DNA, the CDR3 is TGCGCCAGCAGCTCCGGGACAGGGGGCTTTTACGAGCAGTACTTC. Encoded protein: CASSSGTGGFYEQYF.

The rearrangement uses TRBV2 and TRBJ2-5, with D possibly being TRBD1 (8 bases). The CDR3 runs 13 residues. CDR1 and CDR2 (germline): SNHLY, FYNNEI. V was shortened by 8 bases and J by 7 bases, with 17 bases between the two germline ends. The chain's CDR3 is CASCQTGEGTQYF. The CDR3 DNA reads TGTGCCAGCTGCCAGACAGGGGAGGGGACCCAGTACTTC.

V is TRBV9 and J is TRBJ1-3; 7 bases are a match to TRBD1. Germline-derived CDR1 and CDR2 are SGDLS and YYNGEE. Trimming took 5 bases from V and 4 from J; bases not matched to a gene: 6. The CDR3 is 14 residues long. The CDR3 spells CASSAMTGGNTIYF. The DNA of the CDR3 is TGTGCCAGCAGTGCAATGACAGGGGGAAACACCATATATTTT.

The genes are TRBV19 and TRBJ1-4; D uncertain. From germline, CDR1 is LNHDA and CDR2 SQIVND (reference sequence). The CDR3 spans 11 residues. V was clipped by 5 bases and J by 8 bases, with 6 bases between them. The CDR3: CASSGREKLFF. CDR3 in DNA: TGTGCCAGTAGTGGGCGCGAAAAACTGTTTTTT.

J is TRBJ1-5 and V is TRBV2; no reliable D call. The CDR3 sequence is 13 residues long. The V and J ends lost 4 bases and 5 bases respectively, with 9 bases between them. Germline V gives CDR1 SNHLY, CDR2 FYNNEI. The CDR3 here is CASSVRSYQPQHF. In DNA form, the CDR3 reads TGTGCCAGCAGTGTTCGGAGCTATCAGCCCCAGCATTTT. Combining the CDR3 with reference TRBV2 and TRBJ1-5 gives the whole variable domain EPEVTQTPSHQVTQMGQEVILRCVPISNHLYFYWYRQILGQKVEFLVSFYNNEISEKSEIFDDQFSVERPDGSNFTLKIRSTKLEDSAMYFCASSVRSYQPQHFGDGTRLSIL.

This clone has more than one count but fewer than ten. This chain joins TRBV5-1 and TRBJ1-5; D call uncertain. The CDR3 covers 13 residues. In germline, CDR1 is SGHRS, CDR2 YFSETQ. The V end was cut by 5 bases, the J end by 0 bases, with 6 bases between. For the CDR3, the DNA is TGCGCCAGCAGTTACACTAGCAATCAGCCCCAGCATTTT. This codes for CASSYTSNQPQHF.

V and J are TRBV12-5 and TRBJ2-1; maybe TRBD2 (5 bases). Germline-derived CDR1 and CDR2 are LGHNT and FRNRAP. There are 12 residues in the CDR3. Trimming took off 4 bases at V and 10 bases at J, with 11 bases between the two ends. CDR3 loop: CASGSAPGEQFF. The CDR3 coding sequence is TGTGCTAGTGGTTCAGCCCCGGGAGAGCAGTTCTTC. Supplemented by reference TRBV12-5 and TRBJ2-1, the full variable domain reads DARVTQTPRHKVTEMGQEVTMRCQPILGHNTVFWYRQTMMQGLELLAYFRNRAPLDDSGMPKDRFSAEMPDATLATLKIQPSEPRDSAVYFCASGSAPGEQFFGPGTRLTVL.

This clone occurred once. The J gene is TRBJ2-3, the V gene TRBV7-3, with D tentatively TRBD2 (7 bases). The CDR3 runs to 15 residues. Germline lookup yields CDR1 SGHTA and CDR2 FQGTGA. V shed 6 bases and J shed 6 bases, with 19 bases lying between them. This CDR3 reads CASSLRAGAGDTQYF. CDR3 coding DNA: TGTGCCAGCAGTCTCCGGGCGGGGGCCGGGGATACGCAGTATTTT.